These 22 T cell receptor beta chains were all obtained from the same sample, sequenced in a study of cytomegalovirus exposure and HLA in healthy donors. Primers: 60 Vbeta forward and 13 Jbeta reverse. Generated by immunoSEQ multiplex PCR, the TCRdb table keeps only in-frame clones and is missing some. Of 100,000 to 150,000 clones in the sample, around four fifths are singletons; the top ten hold approximately 1.2%. Sequencing was performed on PBMCs. The receptors were sampled from a boy aged 10-17 years in good health and CMV-seronegative.

The chain recombines TRBV14 with TRBJ1-5; 7 nucleotides line up with TRBD1. Germline V gives CDR1 SGHDN, CDR2 FVKESK. This CDR3 has 19 residues. V lost 1 base, J lost 4 bases, and 16 bases stayed unmatched. This chain's CDR3 is CASSQGGGNLDRRNQPQHF. The CDR3 DNA follows: TGTGCCAGCAGCCAAGGCGGAGGCAATTTGGACAGGAGAAATCAGCCCCAGCATTTT.

The gene calls are TRBV29-1 and TRBJ2-1; 14 nucleotides align to TRBD2. The CDR3 covers 15 residues. J gave up 7 bases and V 8 bases, and 10 bases lay outside the gene matches. CDR1 and CDR2 from the germline V gene are SQVTM and ANQGSEA. CDR3 bases: TGCAGCCCCCGTCCCGGGACTAGCGGGAGAAATGAGCAGTTCTTC. Its translation: CSPRPGTSGRNEQFF.

The chain carries TRBV7-2 and TRBJ2-3; D may be TRBD2 (6 bases). The V gene's germline CDR1 is SGHTA and CDR2 FQGNSA. The CDR3 consists of 15 residues. Between the trimmed V and J ends, which lost 6 bases and 2 bases, there was a span of 15 bases. CDR3 nucleotides: TGTGCCAGCAGTCGGAGCGGGCCGAACACAGATACGCAGTATTTT. It specifies CASSRSGPNTDTQYF.

V is TRBV2 and J is TRBJ2-3, with 10 bases identical to TRBD2. The V and J ends lost 7 bases and 0 bases, in that order; junction bases with no gene match: 13. Germline V gene data show CDR1 as SNHLY and CDR2 as FYNNEI. The CDR3 consists of 18 residues. Here the CDR3 reads CASTLGPGLAASTDTQYF. CDR3 bases: TGTGCCAGCACTCTCGGACCCGGACTAGCGGCAAGCACAGATACGCAGTATTTT.

The table lists this clone with a count of one. The chain couples TRBV13 to TRBJ2-3; TRBD2 might be the D (5 bases). The CDR3 contains 14 residues. Germline loops: CDR1 PRHDT, CDR2 FYEKMQ (reference sequence). The V end was cut by 0 bases, the J end by 5 bases, with 9 bases between. In DNA form, the CDR3 reads TGTGCCAGCAGCTTAGGACGGGGTCTAGATACGCAGTATTTT. It codes for CASSLGRGLDTQYF.

V and J are TRBV2 and TRBJ2-7; 7 bases map to TRBD2. Germline CDR1 reads SNHLY; CDR2 reads FYNNEI. V lost 4 bases to trimming and J lost 0 bases; unmatched junction nucleotides: 9. The CDR3 consists of 16 residues. The CDR3 nucleotides read TGTGCCAGCAGTGGGGGGGGACTCTCCAGCTCCTACGAGCAGTACTTC. Translated: CASSGGGLSSSYEQYF.

CDR3 coding DNA: TGTGCCTGGAGTGACAGATTGAACACCGGGGAGCTGTTTTTT. It is translated as CAWSDRLNTGELFF. The chain links TRBV30 to TRBJ2-2, with unresolved D. CDR1 and CDR2 from the germline V gene are GTSNPN and SVGIG (reference sequence). The V end lost 1 base, the J end lost 1 base, and 7 bases lay between the germline ends. CDR3 size: 14 residues. The complete variable domain, with remaining parts taken from reference TRBV30 and TRBJ2-2, reads SQTIHQWPATLVQPVGSPLSLECTVEGTSNPNLYWYRQAAGRGLQLLFYSVGIGQISSEVPQNLSASRPQDRQFILSSKKLLLSDSGFYLCAWSDRLNTGELFFGEGSRLTVL.

V is TRBV4-3 and J is TRBJ2-5; possible D gene TRBD2, 6 bases. V lost 0 bases and J 0 bases, leaving 11 bases between the germline ends. The CDR3 is made up of 16 amino acids. CDR1 is LGHNA, CDR2 YSLEER, per germline. This CDR3 is CASSQEFPGDQETQYF. The CDR3 DNA reads as TGCGCCAGCAGCCAAGAATTCCCGGGAGACCAAGAGACCCAGTACTTC.

The chain is built from TRBV7-9 and TRBJ2-5, with 9 bases matching TRBD1. Germline V gene sequence: CDR1 SEHNR, CDR2 FQNEAQ (reference sequence). V was pared by 4 bases and J by 3 bases, with 3 bases of the junction left unmatched. The length of the CDR3 is 14 residues. CDR3 coding DNA: TGTGCCAGCAGCTCGCGACAGGGGGAAGAGACCCAGTACTTC. It specifies CASSSRQGEETQYF.

This sequence joins TRBV7-2 and TRBJ2-7; 7 bases line up with TRBD2. This CDR3 is 14 amino acids long. The trim removed 1 base at V and 7 bases at J, leaving 7 bases unmatched. Germline V gives CDR1 SGHTA, CDR2 FQGNSA. In DNA form, the CDR3 reads TGTGCCAGCAGCTTAGGGGCGGGAGAGAGGGAGCAGTACTTC. Translated, it gives CASSLGAGEREQYF.

The chain is built from TRBV13 and TRBJ2-7; 10 positions agree with TRBD1. The CDR3 is 14 residues long. Germline CDR1 PRHDT, CDR2 FYEKMQ (reference sequence). Losses at the gene ends were 4 bases for V and 4 bases for J; bases not matched to a gene: 4. The CDR3 DNA follows: TGTGCCAGCAGCTCGGGACAGGGGAGATACGAGCAGTACTTC. It codes for CASSSGQGRYEQYF.

In the case of this clone: The junction does not match germline at one end; this may be a read error. The chain employs TRBV30 and TRBJ1-2; 8 bases are shared with TRBD1. The CDR3 contains 10 residues. CDR1 is GTSNPN, CDR2 SVGIG, per germline (reference sequence). CDR3 nucleotides: TGTGCCTGGAGCGCGACAGGGGTTCTCTTC. Its translation: CAWSATGVLF.

J is TRBJ2-3 and V is TRBV4-1; D is ambiguous. Germline CDR1 reads MGHRA; CDR2 reads YSYEKL. With 6 bases removed from V and 4 bases from J, the gap between germline ends came to 5 bases. This CDR3 is built from 11 residues. This CDR3 reads CASSNADTQYF. The CDR3 DNA is TGCGCCAGCAGTAATGCAGATACGCAGTATTTT.

V gene TRBV30 combines with J gene TRBJ1-1; D not resolved. The CDR3 extends over 13 amino acids. The germline V and J ends were trimmed by 0 bases and 2 bases, with 7 bases remaining between them. Per germline, CDR1 GTSNPN and CDR2 SVGIG (reference sequence). CDR3 DNA sequence: TGTGCCTGGAGTGTAACTCTAAACACTGAAGCTTTCTTT. It yields the protein CAWSVTLNTEAFF.

The chain joins TRBV30 to TRBJ2-7; 8 nucleotides match TRBD1. The CDR3 has 14 residues. The V and J ends lost 4 bases and 2 bases, in that order; junction bases with no gene match: 7. Germline V gene data show CDR1 as GTSNPN and CDR2 as SVGIG (reference sequence). This CDR3 is CAWTPDRGTYEQYF. The DNA for the CDR3 is TGTGCCTGGACCCCCGACAGGGGAACCTACGAGCAGTACTTC.

The chain carries TRBV14 and TRBJ1-1; 7 nucleotides agree with TRBD1. The CDR3 is 19 amino acids. Germline V CDR1 and CDR2: SGHDN, FVKESK. With V trimmed by 2 bases and J by 0 bases, 15 bases remained unmatched. In DNA form, the CDR3 reads TGTGCCAGCAGCCAACCTCATGGACCGAAGGACAGGTTGAACACTGAAGCTTTCTTT. Amino acids: CASSQPHGPKDRLNTEAFF. Combining the CDR3 with reference TRBV14 and TRBJ1-1 gives the whole variable domain EAGVTQFPSHSVIEKGQTVTLRCDPISGHDNLYWYRRVMGKEIKFLLHFVKESKQDESGMPNNRFLAERTGGTYSTLKVQPAELEDSGVYFCASSQPHGPKDRLNTEAFFGQGTRLTVV.

This rearrangement joins TRBV10-1 to TRBJ2-7; 11 bases match TRBD2. The CDR3 contains 14 residues. Germline assignment: CDR1 WNHNN and CDR2 SYGVQD (reference sequence). V dropped 5 bases and J dropped 2; count of bases not matched to a gene: 2. The CDR3 DNA reads as TGCGCCAGCAGTCTAGCGGGAGGTCCCTACGAGCAGTACTTC. Translation gives CASSLAGGPYEQYF.

The chain carries TRBV6-4 and TRBJ2-2; TRBD2 matches at 8 bases. CDR1 MRHNA and CDR2 SNTAGT come from the germline V gene. With 3 bases clipped from V and 9 bases from J, the junction kept 0 bases outside the gene matches. This CDR3 spans 12 amino acids. The CDR3 DNA reads TGTGCCAGCAGTGATAGCGGGAGGGAGCTGTTTTTT. Translated: CASSDSGRELFF.

The V call is TRBV6-5, the J call TRBJ2-7; 11 bases map to TRBD2. Germline loops: CDR1 MNHEY, CDR2 SVGAGI. CDR3 length equals 15 residues. Losses at the gene ends were 7 bases for V and 5 bases for J; bases not matched to a gene: 10. CDR3 amino acids: CASTPGASGRNEQYF. DNA of the CDR3: TGTGCCAGCACCCCCGGAGCTAGCGGGAGGAACGAGCAGTACTTC.

The chain employs TRBV9 and TRBJ1-3, with 11 positions matching TRBD1. With 3 bases clipped from V and 2 bases from J, the junction kept 4 bases outside the gene matches. CDR1 is SGDLS, CDR2 YYNGEE, per germline. The CDR3 sequence is 16 residues long. The DNA for the CDR3 is TGTGCCAGCAGCGGAAGGACAGGGGGCCCTGGAAACACCATATATTTT. As protein: CASSGRTGGPGNTIYF.

This sequence joins TRBV11-3 and TRBJ2-3; 8 bases agree with TRBD1. V dropped 5 bases and J dropped 3; count of bases not matched to a gene: 10. This CDR3 has 16 residues. Germline-derived CDR1 and CDR2 are SGHNT and YENEEA. Written as DNA, the CDR3 is TGTGCCAGCAGCCTAAGGACAGGGCGGAGAACAGATACGCAGTATTTT. Protein: CASSLRTGRRTDTQYF.

This clone was detected once. The J gene is TRBJ2-2, the V gene TRBV5-4, with TRBD2 matching 9 bases. Germline CDR1 reads SGHNT; CDR2 reads YYREEE (reference sequence). The CDR3 is 17 residues long. Germline trimming cut 5 bases from V and 1 base from J; bases unmatched to any gene: 9. CDR3 loop: CASSGKTSGLNTGELFF. CDR3 coding DNA: TGTGCCAGCAGTGGTAAGACTAGCGGCTTGAACACCGGGGAGCTGTTTTTT.